This TCR beta chain was sequenced in a study of T cell responses to AZD1222 COVID-19 vaccine. The study, taken as a whole, reports: Reportedly, close to half of spike-specific TCRs are directed against unmutated variant regions.

Assay: immunoSEQ multiplex PCR; the TCRdb copy retains only in-frame clones and omits some. The table includes 170,000 or so clones, 80% to 90% detected once. Worth noting for this clone: The antigen is not known.

CDR1 is MGHDK and CDR2 is SYGVNS in the germline V gene. Trimming left V 2 bases short and J 10 bases short, with 14 bases between. The CDR3 is 14 amino acids. This specimen consisted of peripheral blood, obtained 28 days after the second AZD1222 dose. The genes are TRBV25-1 and TRBJ1-4; the D is unclear. This receptor was obtained from an adult who received the AZD1222 COVID-19 vaccine. CDR3 amino acids: CASSEPLNVRKLFF. The CDR3 nucleotides are TGTGCCAGCAGTGAACCCCTTAATGTTCGAAAACTGTTTTTT. Filled out from reference TRBV25-1 and TRBJ1-4, the complete variable domain reads EADIYQTPRYLVIGTGKKITLECSQTMGHDKMYWYQQDPGMELHLIHYSYGVNSTEKGDLSSESTVSRIRTEHFPLTLESARPSHTSQYLCASSEPLNVRKLFFGSGTQLSVL.